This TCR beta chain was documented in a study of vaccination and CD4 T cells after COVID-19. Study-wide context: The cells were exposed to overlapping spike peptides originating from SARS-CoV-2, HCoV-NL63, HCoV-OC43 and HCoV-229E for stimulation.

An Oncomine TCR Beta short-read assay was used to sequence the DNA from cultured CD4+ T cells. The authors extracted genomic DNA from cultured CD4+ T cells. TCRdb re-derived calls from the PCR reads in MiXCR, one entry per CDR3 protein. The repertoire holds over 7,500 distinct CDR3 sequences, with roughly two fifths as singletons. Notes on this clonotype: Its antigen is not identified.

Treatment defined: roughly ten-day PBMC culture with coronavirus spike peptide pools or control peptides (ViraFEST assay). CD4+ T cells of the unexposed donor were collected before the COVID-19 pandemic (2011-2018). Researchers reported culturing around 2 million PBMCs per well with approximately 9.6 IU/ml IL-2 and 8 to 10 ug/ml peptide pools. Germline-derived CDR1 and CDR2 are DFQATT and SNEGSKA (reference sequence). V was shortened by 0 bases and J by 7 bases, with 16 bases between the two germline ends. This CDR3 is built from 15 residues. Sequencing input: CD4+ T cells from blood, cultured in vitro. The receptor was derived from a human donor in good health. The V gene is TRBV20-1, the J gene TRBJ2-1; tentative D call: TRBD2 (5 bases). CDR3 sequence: CSARDLEGETNEQFF. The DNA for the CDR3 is TGCAGTGCTAGAGATCTCGAGGGAGAAACTAATGAGCAGTTCTTC.